The present T cell receptor beta chain was sequenced within a study of cytomegalovirus exposure and HLA in healthy donors. This clone has more than one count but fewer than ten. Its cognate antigen is unknown. Regarding the study as a whole: Previous analysis showed most TCR beta V segments were productive about 87% or about 30% of the time. Later analysis found that TCR beta chains associated with HLA were more clonally expanded than other, equally common chains.

In the PCR, 60 Vbeta and 13 Jbeta primers were used. Method: immunoSEQ multiplex PCR; TCRdb's copy keeps in-frame clones and lacks some. Altogether some 110,000 clones are present, almost 80% being singletons, with the ten largest covering 5% to 6.5%. The sample was PBMCs. This TCR came from a man aged 60-69 years in good health and CMV-seropositive.

The CDR3 is CASSPGSANSYEQYF. Here the CDR3 DNA reads TGTGCCAGCAGTCCCGGGTCTGCTAACTCCTACGAGCAGTACTTC. This rearrangement joins TRBV6-5 to TRBJ2-7; no clear D gene. This CDR3 comprises 15 residues. Per germline, CDR1 MNHEY and CDR2 SVGAGI. Between the trimmed V and J ends, which lost 5 bases and 0 bases, there was a span of 14 bases.